This T cell receptor (beta chain) was recovered during a study of regulatory T cells in long-lasting Graves disease. Arm-PCR of CDR3 regions and iRepertoire HTBI primers were used to build TCR beta libraries. Via MiXCR, TCRdb re-called the multiplex PCR reads, giving one row per CDR3 protein. The profile shows about 470,000 distinct CDR3 sequences, 15% of them singletons. Study results and caveats: Those with persistent disease had in common more public clonotypes (about 3,000) than new patients (roughly 1,000).

Indicated time point: newly diagnosed GD, antithyroid drugs for less than 3 months. Following extraction of RNA from PBMCs, that RNA was used to make the TCR library. With EDTA tubes as the receptacles, 7.5 to 9.5 milliliters of peripheral blood were drawn. Trimming took 0 bases from V and 2 from J, leaving 11 bases between them. The CDR3 covers 15 residues. Germline-derived CDR1 and CDR2 are GTSNPN and SVGIG (reference sequence). This clonotype was observed a few times. Its antigen is unknown. These data were also filed under a second study, of T cells in Graves' hyperthyroidism and ophthalmopathy. From that report: Researchers found most expanded thyroid clonotypes above 0.001 in blood as well. The model foresaw ophthalmopathy a median 6.5 months prior to onset.

V is TRBV30 and J is TRBJ2-1; D is possibly TRBD2 (5 bases). The clonotype comes from a woman aged 25 to 39 with Graves disease. Sequencing used peripheral blood mononuclear cells (PBMCs), obtained at new diagnosis, from a patient treated with antithyroid drugs. CDR3 protein: CAWSVSRRTYNEQFF. CDR3 coding DNA: TGTGCCTGGAGTGTTAGCAGGAGGACCTACAATGAGCAGTTCTTC.